This TCR beta chain is from a study of Ad26.COV2.S vaccination and SARS-CoV-2 variants. For the study at large: This donor came from the COV1001 trial of Ad26.COV2.S.

Assay used: immunoSEQ multiplex PCR; TCRdb lists only in-frame clones, some missing. The table includes about 390,000 clones, roughly nine tenths detected once. Treatment: around 19 received Ad26.COV2.S at low or high dose, single or two shots; 5 received placebo; per-sample allocation not given. Vaccine and placebo recipients were sampled on day 63 after the first injection. Wuhan-strain spike was delivered by a replication-incompetent Ad26 vector. The source was peripheral blood, collected in a trial of Ad26.COV2.S vaccine versus placebo. This clonotype was obtained from a person aged 18 to 65 who received the Ad26.COV2.S COVID-19 vaccine or a placebo.

The CDR3, as DNA: TGTGCCAGCAGTCCCACAGGGAATGAAGCTTTCTTT. Encoded protein: CASSPTGNEAFF. V usage is TRBV27 and J usage is TRBJ1-1, with D maybe TRBD1 (6 bases). V lost 5 bases, J lost 7 bases, and 11 bases lay in between. The CDR3 spans 12 residues. Germline V gene lookup returns CDR1 MNHEY and CDR2 SMNVEV (reference sequence).